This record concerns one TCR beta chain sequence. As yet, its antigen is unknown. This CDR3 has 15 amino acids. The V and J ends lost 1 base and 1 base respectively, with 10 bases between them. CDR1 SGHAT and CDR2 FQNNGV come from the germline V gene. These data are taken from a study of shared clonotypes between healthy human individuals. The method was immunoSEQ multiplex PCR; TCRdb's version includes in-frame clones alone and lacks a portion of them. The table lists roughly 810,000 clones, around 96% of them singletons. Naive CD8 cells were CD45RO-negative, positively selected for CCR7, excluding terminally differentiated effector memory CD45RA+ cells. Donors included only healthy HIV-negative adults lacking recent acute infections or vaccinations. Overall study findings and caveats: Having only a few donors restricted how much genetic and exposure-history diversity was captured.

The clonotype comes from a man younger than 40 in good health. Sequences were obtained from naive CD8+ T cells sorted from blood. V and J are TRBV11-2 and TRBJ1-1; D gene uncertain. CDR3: CASSLGLGQNTEAFF. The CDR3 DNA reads TGTGCCAGCAGCTTAGGGTTAGGTCAGAACACTGAAGCTTTCTTT.